This T cell receptor (beta chain) was identified during a study of shared clonotypes between healthy human individuals. Over several immunoSEQ plates, each subset's genomic DNA was distributed in even portions. The assay was immunoSEQ multiplex PCR, and TCRdb's table has in-frame clones only and misses some. Among about 1 million clones, more than 60% were seen once, and the ten largest hold about 1.5%. The origin of this receptor is a man aged 18 to 29 in good health. Sequencing was done on a sample of memory CD4+ T cells sorted from blood. As for subset: CD45RA-negative fraction.

The CDR3, as DNA: TGCGCCAGCAGCAACCCCCGAGCGGGGGAGAGGGGTCAAACAGATACGCAGTATTTT. Protein: CASSNPRAGERGQTDTQYF. The chain joins TRBV5-1 to TRBJ2-3; TRBD2 aligns across 8 bases. There are 19 residues in the CDR3. The germline CDR1 and CDR2 sequences are SGHRS and YFSETQ. Unmatched junction bases numbered 19, after V lost 4 bases and J lost 3 bases.